This T cell receptor (beta chain) came from a study of T cells in Graves' hyperthyroidism and ophthalmopathy. Investigators excluded patients with uncontrolled infection, other autoimmune disease, pregnancy or lactation. Using RNA transcripts as the source, TCR beta CDR3 regions were amplified. A set of HTBI primers served as the primers for a first-round RT-PCR of the TCR CDR3. TCRdb processed the multiplex PCR reads anew with MiXCR; each CDR3 protein has one entry. This table holds about 640,000 distinct CDR3 sequences, around 21% found once. The V end was cut by 1 base, the J end by 0 bases, with 10 bases between. CDR1 is PRHDT, CDR2 FYEKMQ, per germline (reference sequence). This CDR3 contains 16 residues.

The sequence came from a young man with Graves' ophthalmopathy. The sequenced sample was blood. This chain uses TRBV13 with TRBJ1-5, with D unclear. CDR3: CASSLVRQPSNQPQHF. CDR3 in DNA: TGTGCCAGCAGCTTAGTCCGCCAGCCTAGCAATCAGCCCCAGCATTTT.